The entry below describes one TCR beta chain. These data belong to a study of PD-L1 blockade in urothelial cancer. About the research overall: Male patients with bladder-origin urothelial cancer numbered twenty-five of 29. Patients' histories included 0 to 3 prior chemotherapy regimens. Blood underwent analysis 3 weeks (second dose) and 6 weeks after treatment began.

Clones were read by immunoSEQ multiplex PCR, and TCRdb kept only the in-frame ones, dropping some. Of more than 55,000 clones listed, around 84% were seen once; the top ten hold 2.9%. With 4 bases clipped from V and 6 bases from J, the junction kept 8 bases outside the gene matches. The V gene's germline CDR1 is MDHEN and CDR2 SYDVKM. This CDR3 has 16 residues. This specimen consisted of PBMCs, obtained around atezolizumab (anti-PD-L1) treatment. The rearrangement joins TRBV28 to TRBJ1-5; 11 nucleotides line up with TRBD1. The clonotype comes from a man aged 50 or older with urothelial cancer. The CDR3 DNA reads TGTGCCAGCAGTTCCCTGGGGACAGGGGGAAGTCAGCCCCAGCATTTT. Amino acid sequence: CASSSLGTGGSQPQHF.